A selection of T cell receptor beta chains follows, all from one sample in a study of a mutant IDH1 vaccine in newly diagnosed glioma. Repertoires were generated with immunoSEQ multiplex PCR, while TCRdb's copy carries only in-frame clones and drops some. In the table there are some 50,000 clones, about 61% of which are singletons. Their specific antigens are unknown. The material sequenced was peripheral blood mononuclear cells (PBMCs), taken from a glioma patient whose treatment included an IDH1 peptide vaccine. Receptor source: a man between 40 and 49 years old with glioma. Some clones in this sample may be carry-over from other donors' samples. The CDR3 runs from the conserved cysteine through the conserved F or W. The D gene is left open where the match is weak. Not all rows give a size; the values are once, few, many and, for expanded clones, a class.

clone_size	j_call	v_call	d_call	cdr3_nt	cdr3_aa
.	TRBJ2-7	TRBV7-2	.	TGTGCCAGCAGCTTAAAGGCTCATGGGTCCGGTTCAGGTTACGAGCAGTACTTC	CASSLKAHGSGSGYEQYF
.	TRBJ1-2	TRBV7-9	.	TGTGCCAGCAGCTTAGGTCAGGGCGGCTATGGCTACACCTTC	CASSLGQGGYGYTF
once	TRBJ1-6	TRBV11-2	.	TGTGCCAGCAGCTTAGGGGCGCATTCACCCCTCCACTTT	CASSLGAHSPLHF
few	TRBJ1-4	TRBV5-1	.	TGCGCCAGCAGCTTGGCAGCTAATGAAAAACTGTTTTTT	CASSLAANEKLFF
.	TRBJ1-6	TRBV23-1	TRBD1	TGCGCCAGCGCCTCCTTACAGGGGGCGGAGGATTCACCCCTCCACTTT	CASASLQGAEDSPLHF
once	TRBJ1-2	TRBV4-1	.	TGCGCCAGCAGCCAAGGGGGTATAGCTTCTAACTATGGCTACACCTTC	CASSQGGIASNYGYTF
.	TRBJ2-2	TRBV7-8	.	TGTGCCAGCAGCTCAACCGGGGAGCTGTTTTTT	CASSSTGELFF
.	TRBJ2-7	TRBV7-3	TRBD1	TGTGCCAGCAGCTCCGGGACAGGGATAAACGAGCAGTACTTC	CASSSGTGINEQYF
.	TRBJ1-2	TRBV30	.	TGTGCCTGGTGGACTCGGGAGGGCTATGGCTACACCTTC	CAWWTREGYGYTF
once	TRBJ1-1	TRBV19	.	TGTGCCAGTAGTTTAATGGCGAACACTGAAGCTTTCTTT	CASSLMANTEAFF
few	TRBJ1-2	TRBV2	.	TGTGCCAGCAGTGACTTTGGCAGGGGAAAGGGCTACACCTTC	CASSDFGRGKGYTF
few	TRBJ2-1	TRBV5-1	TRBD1	TGCGCCAGCAGAGGGGGCCTCGTGATATATGAGCAGTTCTTC	CASRGGLVIYEQFF
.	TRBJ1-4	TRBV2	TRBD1	TGTGCCAGCAGTGAAATCTTGGGACAGGCTAATGAAAAACTGTTTTTT	CASSEILGQANEKLFF
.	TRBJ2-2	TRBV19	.	TGTGCCAGTAGTATCAGTAAGGGAGATCACACCGGGGAGCTGTTTTTT	CASSISKGDHTGELFF
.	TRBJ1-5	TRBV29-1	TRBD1	TGCAGCGTGAAGGACAGGGAAAATCAGCCCCAGCATTTT	CSVKDRENQPQHF
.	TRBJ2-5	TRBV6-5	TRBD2	TGTGCCAGCAGTTACCCTCGGGAGGGCGGAGAGACCCAGTACTTC	CASSYPREGGETQYF
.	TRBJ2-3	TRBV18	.	TGTGCCAGCTCACCACCCCTGTTAGATACGCAGTATTTT	CASSPPLLDTQYF
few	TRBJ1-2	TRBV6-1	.	TGTGCCAGCACGGACGCCTACTATGGCTACACCTTC	CASTDAYYGYTF
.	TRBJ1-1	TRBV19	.	TGTGCCAGTGGGGATCCTCGCGGGGGCGGTGGCACTGAAGCTTTCTTT	CASGDPRGGGGTEAFF
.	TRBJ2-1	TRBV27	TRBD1	TGTGCCAGCAGTGCTGGACAGGGGAGGGGGGATGAGCAGTTCTTC	CASSAGQGRGDEQFF
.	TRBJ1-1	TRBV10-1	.	TGCGCCAGCAGAAGAACGGGGGACACTGAAGCTTTCTTT	CASRRTGDTEAFF
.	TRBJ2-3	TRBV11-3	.	TGTGCCAGCAGCTTAGGGGGCCATCCAGATACGCAGTATTTT	CASSLGGHPDTQYF
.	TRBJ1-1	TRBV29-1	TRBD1	TGCAGCGTCGGACCGGGACAGGGGATAACTGAAGCTTTCTTT	CSVGPGQGITEAFF
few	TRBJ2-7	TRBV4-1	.	TGCGCCAGCAGCTCAGGGGGCGGGGGCGAGCAGTACTTC	CASSSGGGGEQYF
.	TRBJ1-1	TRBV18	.	TGTGCCAGCTCCCTAGGCGAGGGGCGTTTCGGAGCTTTCTTT	CASSLGEGRFGAFF
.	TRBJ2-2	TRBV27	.	TGTGCCAGCAGTCCCAGAGGGACTTTAACCGGGGAGCTGTTTTTT	CASSPRGTLTGELFF
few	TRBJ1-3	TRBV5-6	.	TGTGCCAGCAGGTTCTGGGACAAAGGATATACGGACACCATATATTTT	CASRFWDKGYTDTIYF
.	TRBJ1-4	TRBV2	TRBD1	TGTGCCAGCCTGGACTCCTCCGGGACAGTGAATGAAAAACTGTTTTTT	CASLDSSGTVNEKLFF
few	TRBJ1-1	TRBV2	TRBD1	TGTGCCAGCAGTCAGGGGGCACCTGAAGCTTTCTTT	CASSQGAPEAFF
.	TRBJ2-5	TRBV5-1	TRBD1	TGCGCCAGCAGCTTCACAGGGGACGATACCCAGTACTTC	CASSFTGDDTQYF
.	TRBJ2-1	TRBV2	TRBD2	TGTGCCAGCATTCCACGCCGACAGAGCGGGGTAGGTGAGCAGTTCTTC	CASIPRRQSGVGEQFF
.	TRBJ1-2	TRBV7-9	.	TGTGCCAGCAGTTACGCAGGGGCGGCTAACTATGGCTACACCTTC	CASSYAGAANYGYTF
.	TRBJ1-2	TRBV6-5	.	TGTGCCAGCAGTGACCCTGGAAACTATGGCTACACCTTC	CASSDPGNYGYTF
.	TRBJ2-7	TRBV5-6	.	TGTGCCAGCAGGCATAAGGGAGGGGGCGAGCAGTACTTC	CASRHKGGGEQYF
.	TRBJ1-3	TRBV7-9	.	TGTGCCAGCAGCTTCTTATTTAAGGGAGACGTCCGGAACACCATATATTTT	CASSFLFKGDVRNTIYF
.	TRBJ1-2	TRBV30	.	TGTGCCTGGAGTGTAAGTTACATCGGCGTTGGCGGCTACACCTTC	CAWSVSYIGVGGYTF
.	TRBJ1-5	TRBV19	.	TGTGCCAGTAGTATCCACTCCGGGGAGTATCAGCCCCAGCATTTT	CASSIHSGEYQPQHF
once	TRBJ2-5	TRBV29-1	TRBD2	TGCAGCGCTTGGGACTACAAAGAGACCCAGTACTTC	CSAWDYKETQYF
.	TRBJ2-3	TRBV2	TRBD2	TGTGCCAGCAGTGATTATAGCGGGGGGTGGGGGACCACAGATACGCAGTATTTT	CASSDYSGGWGTTDTQYF
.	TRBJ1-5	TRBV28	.	TGTGCCACAAAGACGGGAGGGAGTGGGGATCAGCCCCAGCATTTT	CATKTGGSGDQPQHF
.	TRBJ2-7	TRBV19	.	TGTGCCAGTAGTCCCAGCCTGGCGTTGGGCGAGCAGTACTTC	CASSPSLALGEQYF
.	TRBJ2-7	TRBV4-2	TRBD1	TGTGCCAGCAGCCAAGATAGGGGACAGGGCTTGTACGAGCAGTACTTC	CASSQDRGQGLYEQYF
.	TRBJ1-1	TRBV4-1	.	TGCGCCAGCAGCACCACCCCGGTAGGGGCTGAAGCTTTCTTT	CASSTTPVGAEAFF
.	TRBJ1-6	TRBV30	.	TGTGCCTGGAGGCCCTCCTCCTATAATTCACCCCTCCACTTT	CAWRPSSYNSPLHF
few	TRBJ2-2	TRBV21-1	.	TGTGCCAGCAATGACAGAGGTGGGTCCACCGGGGAGCTGTTTTTT	CASNDRGGSTGELFF
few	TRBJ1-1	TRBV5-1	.	TGCGCCAGCAGCCCACCGGGATCTAACACTGAAGCTTTCTTT	CASSPPGSNTEAFF
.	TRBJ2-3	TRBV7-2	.	TGTGCCAGCAGCCGACTCCCTTACAGCACAGATACGCAGTATTTT	CASSRLPYSTDTQYF
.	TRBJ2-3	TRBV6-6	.	TGTGCCAGCAGGACAGGAAGGACCACAGATACGCAGTATTTT	CASRTGRTTDTQYF
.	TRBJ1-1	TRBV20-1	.	TGCAGTGTGGCGGTAAACACTGAAGCTTTCTTT	CSVAVNTEAFF
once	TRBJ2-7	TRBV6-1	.	TGTGCCAGCAGGACAGACTTGAGCTCCTACGAGCAGTACTTC	CASRTDLSSYEQYF
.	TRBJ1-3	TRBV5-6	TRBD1	TGTGCCAGCAGCGGGACAGGGGGCGACACCATATATTTT	CASSGTGGDTIYF
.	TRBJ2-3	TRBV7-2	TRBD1	TGTGCCAGCAGCGGGGACAGGCGAAGCACAGATACGCAGTATTTT	CASSGDRRSTDTQYF
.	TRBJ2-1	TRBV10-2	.	TGCGCCAGCAGGCTACCCAGGTACAATGAGCAGTTCTTC	CASRLPRYNEQFF
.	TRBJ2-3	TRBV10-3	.	TGTGCCATCAGTGCTGGGGGCTCTCTCGGGACAGATACGCAGTATTTT	CAISAGGSLGTDTQYF
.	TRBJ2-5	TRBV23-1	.	TGCGCCAGCAGTCTTCAAGAGACCCAGTACTTC	CASSLQETQYF
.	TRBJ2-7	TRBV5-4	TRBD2	TGTGCCAGCAGCTTGGAACGGGAGGGCTACGAGCAGTACTTC	CASSLEREGYEQYF
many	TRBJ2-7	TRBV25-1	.	TGTGCCAGCAGTGAAGTGGGCAGGGTAGTGGAGCAGTACTTC	CASSEVGRVVEQYF
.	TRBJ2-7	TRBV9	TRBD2	TGTGCCAGCAGCCGTGGGACTAGCTCCTACGAGCAGTACTTC	CASSRGTSSYEQYF